This TCR beta chain emerged from a study of blood T cells in healthy people across ages (dated by TCRdb to between 2014 and 2016). At the level of the whole study: In model experiments, roughly one uniquely barcoded TCR beta cDNA molecule per two T cells was captured by template switching. Using deep sequencing normalized with unique cDNA molecular identifiers, the study measured how TCR beta repertoire diversity changes with age. Four age groups were formed from the donors: young (average about 15 years), middle-aged (around 37), aged (roughly 56) and long-lived (less than 85). Donors of different ages were randomly distributed across sequencing lanes to avoid experimental bias. For two donors (one aged 18 to 30 and one aged 80 or older), the study analyzed two additional independent replicas of 1 million unique cDNA reads from the same blood draw. Here is what the overall study found, with its caveats: There was a strong correlation between observed TCR beta diversity and the percentage of naive T cells measured by flow cytometry. Compared with the aged group, the long-lived group had more naive CD4+ T cells, fewer expanded clones and increased TCR diversity, suggesting age selection. Donor CMV infection status was unknown, potentially confounding age-related changes in expanded clonotypes. Bulk unsorted PBMC profiling prevented conclusive comparison of naive and antigen-experienced compartments. As age increased, observed TCR beta diversity per million T cells dropped in a roughly linear way, and a significant reduction was already evident by age 40. Total diversity estimates from one million sequenced T cells were considered lower bounds and underestimates.

Libraries were built with 5' RACE. TCRdb names Illumina HiSeq 2500 as the instrument used. A second about 7 to 12 cycle PCR used a sample-barcoded 5' primer and a J-beta primer mix. Each TCR beta cDNA molecule received a unique molecular identifier from a template-switch 5' adaptor carrying 12 random nucleotides. At least 2.5 million CDR3-containing paired-end reads were obtained from each sample. First-strand cDNA synthesis was performed from all RNA using the Mint cDNA synthesis kit, with priming by a TRBC-specific oligonucleotide. All cDNA was treated with uracil-DNA glycosylase and then went through a first 18-cycle PCR with the universal primers M1SS and BC2_uni_R. As for the authors' bioinformatics: Each sample was normalized by randomly selecting 1 million high-quality reads, each carrying a distinct molecular identifier. Instead of being binned into consensus sequences, reads that shared molecular identifiers were thrown out. CDR3 identification, clonotype clustering and error correction used MiTCR with a Q25 quality threshold and the strictest error-elimination algorithm. A nonparametric unseen species model with Euler transformation was used to estimate a lower bound on total TCR beta diversity. In TCRdb, the public reads were trimmed at Q25 with fastp and aligned with MiXCR, with productive beta chains retained. Rows are combined by CDR3 protein, so each entry shows the most common genes and DNA. TCRdb's processing, not the authors' own work, is the source of the V and J calls. This sample has over a million distinct CDR3 sequences in its table, and around 42% of those were observed once. The ten biggest clones cover around 8% of the sample.

V is shortened by 5 bases, J by 3 bases, and the region joining them spans 16 bases. The germline V gene (reference sequence) yields LGHDT for CDR1 and YNNKEL for CDR2. The CDR3 has 15 amino acids, counting the end cysteine and phenylalanine. Left in the record is the CDR3 DNA by itself, 45 bases read in frame from the first base. With respect to this clonotype: The target of this receptor is not known. It has no much larger one-base neighbor in the sample; base qualities were not kept.

The donors were roughly 38 Caucasian individuals from Russia, aged roughly 6 to 100 years, who were systemically healthy. Around 10 milliliters of peripheral blood were collected from each donor into EDTA-treated Vacutainer tubes. Ficoll-Paque density-gradient centrifugation was used to isolate PBMCs, with at least 6 million obtained per sample. Trizol reagent was used to extract total RNA from PBMCs, with at least 6 micrograms per sample. For every donor, an aliquot of PBMCs went through flow cytometry to measure the percentages of naive CD45RAhigh/CD27high T cells. Sequences were obtained from blood. The chain uses TRBV3-1 and TRBJ1-2; TRBD1 is a weak D gene call, 5 bases matching. The sequence came from a woman under 30 in good health. CDR3 loop: CASSRLGVPDYGYTF. The nucleotides are TGTGCCAGCAGCAGGCTGGGGGTTCCGGACTATGGCTACACCTTC.